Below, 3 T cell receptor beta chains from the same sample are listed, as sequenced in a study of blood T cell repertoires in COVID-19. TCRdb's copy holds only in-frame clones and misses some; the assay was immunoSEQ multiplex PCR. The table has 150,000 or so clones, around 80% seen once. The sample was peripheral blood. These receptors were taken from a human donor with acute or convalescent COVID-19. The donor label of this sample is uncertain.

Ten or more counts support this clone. The CDR3 spells CASSRTGGGNEKLFF. DNA of the CDR3: TGTGCCAGCAGTCGTACAGGGGGAGGTAATGAAAAACTGTTTTTT. This chain uses TRBV6-2 or TRBV6-3 with TRBJ1-4; 8 bases line up with TRBD1. This CDR3 is 15 amino acids long. V lost 5 bases and J lost 4; bases outside the gene matches: 6. CDR1 is MNHEY and CDR2 is SVGEGT in the germline V gene.

The CDR3 loop is CASSSGGTGAYNEQFF. The DNA of the CDR3 is TGTGCCAGCAGCTCAGGCGGGACAGGCGCTTACAATGAGCAGTTCTTC. The chain recombines TRBV7-2 with TRBJ2-1, with 8 bases fitting TRBD1. V shed 4 bases and J 4 bases; nucleotides not matched to a gene: 9. Per germline, CDR1 SGHTA and CDR2 FQGNSA. This CDR3 region has 16 residues.

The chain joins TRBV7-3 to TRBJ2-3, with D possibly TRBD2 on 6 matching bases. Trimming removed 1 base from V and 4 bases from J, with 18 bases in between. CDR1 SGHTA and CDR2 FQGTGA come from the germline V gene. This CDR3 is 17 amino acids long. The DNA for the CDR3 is TGTGCCAGCAGCTTAAACGCTGCGGGGAGCCCGCCAGATACGCAGTATTTT. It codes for CASSLNAAGSPPDTQYF.